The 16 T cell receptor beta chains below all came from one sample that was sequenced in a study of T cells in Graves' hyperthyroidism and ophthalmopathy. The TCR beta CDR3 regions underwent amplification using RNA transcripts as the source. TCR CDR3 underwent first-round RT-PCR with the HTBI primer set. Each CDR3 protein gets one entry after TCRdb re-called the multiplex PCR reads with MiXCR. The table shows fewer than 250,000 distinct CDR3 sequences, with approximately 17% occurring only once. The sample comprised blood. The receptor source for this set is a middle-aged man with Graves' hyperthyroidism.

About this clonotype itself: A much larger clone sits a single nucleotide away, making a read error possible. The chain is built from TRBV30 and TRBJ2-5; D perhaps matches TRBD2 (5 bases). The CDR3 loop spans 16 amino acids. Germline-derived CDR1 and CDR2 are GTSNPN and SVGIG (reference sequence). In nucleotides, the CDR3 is TGTGTCTGGAGTGTAAGAGGGCTAATGGGCAGTGAGACCCAGTACTTC. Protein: CVWSVRGLMGSETQYF.

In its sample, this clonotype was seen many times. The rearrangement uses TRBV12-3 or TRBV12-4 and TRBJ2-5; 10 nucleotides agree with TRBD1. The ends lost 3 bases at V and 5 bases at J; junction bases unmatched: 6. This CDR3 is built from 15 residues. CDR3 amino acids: CASSFDRGRLETQYF. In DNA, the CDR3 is TGTGCCAGCAGTTTTGACAGGGGGCGCCTTGAGACCCAGTACTTC.

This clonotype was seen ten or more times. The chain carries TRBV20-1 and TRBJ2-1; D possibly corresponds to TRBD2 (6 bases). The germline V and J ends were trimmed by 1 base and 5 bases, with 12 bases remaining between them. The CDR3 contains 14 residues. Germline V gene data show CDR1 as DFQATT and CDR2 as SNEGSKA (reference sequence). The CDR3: CSARAGDSDNEQFF. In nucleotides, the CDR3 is TGCAGTGCTAGAGCCGGGGACTCGGACAATGAGCAGTTCTTC.

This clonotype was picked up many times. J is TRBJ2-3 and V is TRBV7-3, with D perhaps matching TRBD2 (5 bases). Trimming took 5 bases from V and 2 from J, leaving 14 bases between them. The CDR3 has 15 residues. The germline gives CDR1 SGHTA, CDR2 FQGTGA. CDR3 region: CASSPLRATTDTQYF. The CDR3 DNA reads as TGTGCCAGCAGCCCTCTGAGGGCTACCACAGATACGCAGTATTTT.

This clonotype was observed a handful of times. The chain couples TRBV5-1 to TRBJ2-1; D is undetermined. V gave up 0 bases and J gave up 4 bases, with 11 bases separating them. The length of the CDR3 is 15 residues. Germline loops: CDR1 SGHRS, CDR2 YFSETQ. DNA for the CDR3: TGCGCCAGCAGCTTGGTCAGTCCCCTTTACAATGAGCAGTTCTTC. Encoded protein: CASSLVSPLYNEQFF.

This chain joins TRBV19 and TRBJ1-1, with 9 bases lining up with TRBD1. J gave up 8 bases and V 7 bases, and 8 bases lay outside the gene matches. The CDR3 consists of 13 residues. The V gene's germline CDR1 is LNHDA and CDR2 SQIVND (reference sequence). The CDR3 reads CASILTGGREAFF. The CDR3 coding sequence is TGTGCCAGTATTCTTACAGGGGGCCGCGAAGCTTTCTTT.

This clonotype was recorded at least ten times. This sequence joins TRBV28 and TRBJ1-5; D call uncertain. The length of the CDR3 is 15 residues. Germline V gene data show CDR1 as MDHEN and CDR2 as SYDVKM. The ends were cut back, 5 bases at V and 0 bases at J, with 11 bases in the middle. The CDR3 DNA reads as TGTGCCAGCAGTGAGGACTTGGATAGCAATCAGCCCCAGCATTTT. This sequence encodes CASSEDLDSNQPQHF.

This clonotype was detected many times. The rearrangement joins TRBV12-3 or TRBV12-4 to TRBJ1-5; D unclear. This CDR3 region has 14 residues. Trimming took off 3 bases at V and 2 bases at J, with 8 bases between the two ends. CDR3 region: CASSLWRRNQPQHF. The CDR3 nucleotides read TGTGCCAGCAGTTTGTGGAGGCGCAATCAGCCCCAGCATTTT.

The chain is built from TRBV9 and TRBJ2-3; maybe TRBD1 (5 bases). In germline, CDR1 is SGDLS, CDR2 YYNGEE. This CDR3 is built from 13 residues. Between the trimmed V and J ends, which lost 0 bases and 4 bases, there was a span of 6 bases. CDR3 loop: CASSVARADTQYF. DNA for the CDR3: TGTGCCAGCAGCGTAGCCAGGGCAGATACGCAGTATTTT. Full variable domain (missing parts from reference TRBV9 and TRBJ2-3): DSGVTQTPKHLITATGQRVTLRCSPRSGDLSVYWYQQSLDQGLQFLIQYYNGEERAKGNILERFSAQQFPDLHSELNLSSLELGDSALYFCASSVARADTQYFGPGTRLTVL.

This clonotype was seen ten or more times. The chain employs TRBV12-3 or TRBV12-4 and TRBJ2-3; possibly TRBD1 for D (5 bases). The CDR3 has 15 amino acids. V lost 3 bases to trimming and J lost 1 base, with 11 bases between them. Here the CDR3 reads CASSLLGLGTDTQYF. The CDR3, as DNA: TGTGCCAGCAGTTTGTTGGGGCTCGGCACAGATACGCAGTATTTT.

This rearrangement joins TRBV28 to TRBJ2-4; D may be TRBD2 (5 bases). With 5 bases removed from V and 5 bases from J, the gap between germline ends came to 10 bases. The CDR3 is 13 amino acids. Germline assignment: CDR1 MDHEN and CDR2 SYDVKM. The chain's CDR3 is CASSPEEENIQYF. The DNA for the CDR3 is TGTGCCAGCAGTCCGGAGGAGGAAAACATTCAGTACTTC.

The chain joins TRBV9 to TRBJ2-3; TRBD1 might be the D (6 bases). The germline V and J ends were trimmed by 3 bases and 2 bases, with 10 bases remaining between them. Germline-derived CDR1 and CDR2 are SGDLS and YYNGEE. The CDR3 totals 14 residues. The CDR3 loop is CASSGYRDTDTQYF. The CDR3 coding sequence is TGTGCCAGCAGCGGATACAGGGACACAGATACGCAGTATTTT.

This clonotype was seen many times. The CDR3 bases are TGTGCCAGCAGTCCCCGCAGGACTGACGGGGAGCAGTACTTC. This translates into CASSPRRTDGEQYF. The rearrangement joins TRBV2 to TRBJ2-7; D is perhaps TRBD2 (5 bases). CDR1 is SNHLY and CDR2 is FYNNEI in the germline V gene. The ends were cut back, 5 bases at V and 7 bases at J, with 18 bases in the middle. This CDR3 is 14 amino acids long.

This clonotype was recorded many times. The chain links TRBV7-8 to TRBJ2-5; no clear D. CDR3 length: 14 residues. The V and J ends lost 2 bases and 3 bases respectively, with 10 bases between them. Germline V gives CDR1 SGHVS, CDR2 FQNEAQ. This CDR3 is CASSLQDREETQYF. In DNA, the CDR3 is TGTGCCAGCAGCTTACAGGATCGGGAAGAGACCCAGTACTTC.

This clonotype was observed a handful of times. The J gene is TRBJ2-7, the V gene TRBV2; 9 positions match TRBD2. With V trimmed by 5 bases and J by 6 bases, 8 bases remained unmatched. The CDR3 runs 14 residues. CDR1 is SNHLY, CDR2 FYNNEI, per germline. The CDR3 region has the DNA TGTGCCAGCAGTCCCCTAGCGGGATGGGTCGAGCAGTACTTC. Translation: CASSPLAGWVEQYF.

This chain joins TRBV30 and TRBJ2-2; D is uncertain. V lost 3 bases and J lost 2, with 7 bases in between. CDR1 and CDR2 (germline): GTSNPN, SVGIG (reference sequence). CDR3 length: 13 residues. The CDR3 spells CAWRQDNTGELFF. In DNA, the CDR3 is TGTGCCTGGAGACAAGACAACACCGGGGAGCTGTTTTTT.